This entry features one T cell receptor beta chain sequence. Its specificity is unknown. One entry per CDR3 protein, called by TCRdb with MiXCR from the reads. The table records about 52,000 distinct CDR3 sequences, about 20% of them present only once. This sample was taken from a study of T cell repertoires in cytomegalovirus infection. Whole-study context: Both CMV infection and a matching HLA type were indicated by public TCR beta signatures.

After removal of 4 bases from V and 11 bases from J, the junction contained 13 bases not matched to a gene. The germline V gene encodes CDR1 SGHVS and CDR2 FNYEAQ. The CDR3 extends over 15 amino acids. The V and J genes are TRBV7-6 and TRBJ2-5; 10 bases are a match to TRBD1. The sequenced sample was CD8+ T cells from cultured PBMCs, obtained from culture after CMV antigen stimulation. This clonotype originated in a human donor in good health (CMV status not recorded). Some clones in this sample may be carry-over from other donors' samples. Written as DNA, the CDR3 is TGTGCCAGCAGCTCATCTGGGACAGGGGTTGCGGCGCAGTACTTC. Translation: CASSSSGTGVAAQYF.